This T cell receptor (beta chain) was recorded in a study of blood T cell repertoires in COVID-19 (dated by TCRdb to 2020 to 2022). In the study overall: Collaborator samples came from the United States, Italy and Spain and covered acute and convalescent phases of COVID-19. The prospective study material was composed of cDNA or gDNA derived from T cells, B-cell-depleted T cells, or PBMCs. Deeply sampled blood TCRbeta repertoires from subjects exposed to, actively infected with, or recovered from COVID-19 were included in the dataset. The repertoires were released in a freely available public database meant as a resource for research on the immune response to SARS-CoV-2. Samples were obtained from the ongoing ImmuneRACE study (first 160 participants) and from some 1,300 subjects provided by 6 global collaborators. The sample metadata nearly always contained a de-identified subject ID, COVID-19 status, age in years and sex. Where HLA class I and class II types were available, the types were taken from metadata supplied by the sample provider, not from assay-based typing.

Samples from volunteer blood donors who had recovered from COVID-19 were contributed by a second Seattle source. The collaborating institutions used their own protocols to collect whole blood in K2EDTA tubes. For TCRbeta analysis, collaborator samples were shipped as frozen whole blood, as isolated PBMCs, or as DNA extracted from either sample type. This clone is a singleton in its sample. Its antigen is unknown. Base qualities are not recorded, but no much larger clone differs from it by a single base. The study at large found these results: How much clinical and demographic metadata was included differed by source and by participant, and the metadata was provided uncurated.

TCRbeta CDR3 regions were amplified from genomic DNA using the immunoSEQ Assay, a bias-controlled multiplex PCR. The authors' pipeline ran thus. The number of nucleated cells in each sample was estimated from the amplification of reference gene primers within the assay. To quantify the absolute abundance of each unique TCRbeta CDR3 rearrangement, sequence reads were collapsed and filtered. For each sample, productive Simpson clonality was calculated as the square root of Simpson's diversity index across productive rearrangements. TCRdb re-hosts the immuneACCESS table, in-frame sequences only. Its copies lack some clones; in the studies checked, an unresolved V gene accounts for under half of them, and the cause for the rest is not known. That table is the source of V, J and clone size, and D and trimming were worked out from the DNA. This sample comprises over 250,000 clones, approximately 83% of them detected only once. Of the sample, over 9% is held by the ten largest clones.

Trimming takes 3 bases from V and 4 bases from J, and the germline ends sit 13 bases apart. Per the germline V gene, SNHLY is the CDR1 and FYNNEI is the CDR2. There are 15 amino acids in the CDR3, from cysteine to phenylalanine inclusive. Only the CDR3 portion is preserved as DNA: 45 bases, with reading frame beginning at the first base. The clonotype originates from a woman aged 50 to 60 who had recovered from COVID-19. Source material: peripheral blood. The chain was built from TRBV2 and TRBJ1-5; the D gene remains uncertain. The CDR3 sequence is CASSDSRVANQPQHF. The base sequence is TGTGCCAGCAGTGACTCTCGGGTAGCAAATCAGCCCCAGCATTTT.